This T cell receptor beta chain is from a study of cytomegalovirus exposure and HLA in healthy donors. PCR employed 60 Vbeta and 13 Jbeta primers. Produced via immunoSEQ multiplex PCR; TCRdb's table is partial and in-frame only. There are roughly 80,000 clones in the sample; around three quarters occur only once, and 1.1% lies in the top ten. Note on this clone: Its antigen remains unknown.

Findings and limits, study-wide: Solely CMV serostatus was available to characterize immune exposure.

Germline V lookup: CDR1 MNHEY, CDR2 SVGAGI. The ends were cut back, 8 bases at V and 4 bases at J, with 21 bases in the middle. CDR3 length: 15 amino acids. Material for sequencing was PBMCs. This TCR was sampled from a male donor in good health and CMV-seronegative. The rearrangement links TRBV6-5 to TRBJ2-7; possible D gene TRBD2, 6 bases. This CDR3 reads CASSPGSGGVYEQYF. CDR3 nucleotides: TGTGCCAGCTCCCCGGGGTCCGGGGGAGTATACGAGCAGTACTTC.